The 27 T cell receptor beta chains below all came from one sample that was sequenced in a study of T cell repertoires in cytomegalovirus infection. No antigens are known for them. Using its own MiXCR run on the reads, TCRdb lists one record per CDR3 protein. This sample has roughly 700,000 distinct CDR3 sequences, with about 30% found just once. Sequenced here: cultured PBMCs, sampled from culture after CMV antigen stimulation. These receptors were taken from a human donor in good health (CMV status not recorded). Some clones in this sample may be carry-over from other donors' samples.

The chain is built from TRBV7-9 and TRBJ2-5; weak D call: TRBD2 (6 bases). The V end lost 5 bases, the J end lost 5 bases, and 21 bases lay between the germline ends. The CDR3 runs 16 residues. CDR1 is SEHNR, CDR2 FQNEAQ, per germline (reference sequence). CDR3 sequence reads: CASSLVSGAGRETQYF. Written as DNA, the CDR3 is TGTGCCAGCAGCCTCGTGTCTGGAGCGGGTAGGGAGACCCAGTACTTC.

The chain is built from TRBV12-3 or TRBV12-4 and TRBJ1-2; a possible D gene is TRBD1 (6 bases). V lost 6 bases and J 2 bases, leaving 13 bases between the germline ends. The length of the CDR3 is 14 residues. CDR3: CASRAWGGNYGYTF. The DNA of the CDR3 is TGTGCCAGCAGGGCGTGGGGGGGCAACTATGGCTACACCTTC.

This clonotype was counted ten times or more. The chain recombines TRBV7-2 with TRBJ1-6; 7 positions match TRBD1. The length of the CDR3 is 13 residues. The V segment lost 5 bases and the J segment 9 bases; nucleotides outside the gene matches: 4. CDR1 is SGHTA, CDR2 FQGNSA, per germline. CDR3 amino acids: CASSGPGGSPLHF. CDR3 bases: TGTGCCAGCAGCGGGCCAGGGGGTTCACCCCTCCACTTT.

The rearrangement joins TRBV7-9 to TRBJ2-7; 11 bases are shared with TRBD1. J gave up 5 bases and V 5 bases, and 8 bases lay outside the gene matches. CDR3 size: 15 residues. Germline V gene lookup returns CDR1 SEHNR and CDR2 FQNEAQ (reference sequence). In DNA, the CDR3 is TGTGCCAGCAGCGCGCGGACAGGGGGCTTCCACGAGCAGTACTTC. Translated, it gives CASSARTGGFHEQYF.

The chain carries TRBV4-2 and TRBJ1-2; no definite D call. Germline V lookup: CDR1 LGHNA, CDR2 YNFKEQ. This CDR3 comprises 16 residues. V was trimmed by 0 bases and J by 4 bases, leaving 15 bases between them. CDR3 DNA: TGTGCCAGCAGCCAAGATTTTCGACAACCCGTCTATGGCTACACCTTC. Translating gives CASSQDFRQPVYGYTF.

The CDR3 nucleotides are TGTGCCAGCAGCGAGAGGGGGGAAGATACGCAGTATTTT. Amino acids: CASSERGEDTQYF. The rearrangement links TRBV5-4 to TRBJ2-3, with D perhaps given as TRBD1 or TRBD2 (6 bases each). V dropped 4 bases and J dropped 5 bases, with 11 bases sitting between them. Germline values: CDR1 SGHNT, CDR2 YYREEE (reference sequence). The CDR3 runs 13 residues.

The genes are TRBV2 and TRBJ2-5, with TRBD2 identical over 8 bases. J was trimmed by 4 bases and V by 4 bases; bases with no gene match: 5. CDR1 and CDR2 from the germline V gene are SNHLY and FYNNEI. The CDR3 loop spans 14 amino acids. CDR3 sequence (DNA): TGTGCCAGCAGTGGAGGTAGCGGGATAGAGACCCAGTACTTC. Encoded protein: CASSGGSGIETQYF.

This clonotype was recorded at least ten times. The CDR3 DNA follows: TGTGCCAGCAGACGGGAGATGGGGACCTACAATGAGCAGTTCTTC. Translated, it gives CASRREMGTYNEQFF. The chain recombines TRBV7-2 with TRBJ2-1; D is possibly TRBD2 (6 bases). V gave up 6 bases and J gave up 2 bases, with 14 bases separating them. Germline CDR1 SGHTA, CDR2 FQGNSA. The CDR3 loop spans 15 amino acids.

This sequence joins TRBV2 and TRBJ2-7; D call uncertain. The CDR3 covers 11 residues. V shed 6 bases and J shed 5 bases, with 8 bases lying between them. The germline CDR1 and CDR2 sequences are SNHLY and FYNNEI. This CDR3 is CASSVRNEQYF. For the CDR3, the DNA is TGTGCCAGCAGCGTGAGGAACGAGCAGTACTTC.

This clonotype was seen a few times. The rearrangement joins TRBV4-1 to TRBJ2-1, with no clear D. Per the germline V gene, CDR1 is MGHRA and CDR2 is YSYEKL. Trimming left V 1 base short and J 6 bases short, with 7 bases between. This CDR3 spans 13 amino acids. The CDR3 protein is CASSQATTNEQFF. The CDR3 DNA follows: TGCGCCAGCAGCCAAGCCACTACCAATGAGCAGTTCTTC.

V is TRBV4-3 and J is TRBJ2-7, with D possibly being TRBD2 (5 bases). Trimming cost V 0 bases and J 3 bases, with 12 bases left between them. Looked up from germline, CDR1 is LGHNA and CDR2 is YSLEER. CDR3 length: 15 amino acids. This CDR3 reads CASSQDRTRFYEQYF. The DNA for the CDR3 is TGCGCCAGCAGCCAAGATCGCACTAGATTCTACGAGCAGTACTTC.

The V call is TRBV6-1, the J call TRBJ2-1; 12 nucleotides match TRBD2. Germline V lookup: CDR1 MNHNS, CDR2 SASEGT. V was pared by 6 bases and J by 10 bases, with 7 bases of the junction left unmatched. This CDR3 contains 14 residues. The CDR3 DNA reads as TGTGCCAGCAGGCTGACTAGCGGGAGCGAGGAGCAGTTCTTC. This sequence encodes CASRLTSGSEEQFF.

The gene calls are TRBV20-1 and TRBJ2-3; possible D gene TRBD1, 5 bases. The CDR3 covers 13 residues. V was clipped by 6 bases and J by 1 base, with 11 bases between them. Germline assignment: CDR1 DFQATT and CDR2 SNEGSKA (reference sequence). The CDR3 bases are TGCAGTGCCAAGGGGTGGGGCACAGATACGCAGTATTTT. It specifies CSAKGWGTDTQYF.

The rearrangement uses TRBV12-3 or TRBV12-4 and TRBJ1-6; D not certain. The V end was cut by 1 base, the J end by 9 bases, with 10 bases between. The CDR3 has 14 amino acids. The CDR3 coding sequence is TGTGCCAGCAGTTTAGGTTACCGTTCTTCACCCCTCCACTTT. As protein: CASSLGYRSSPLHF.

There are a few counts of this clonotype. The chain employs TRBV7-8 and TRBJ2-5, with 8 nucleotides matching TRBD1. The V segment lost 5 bases and the J segment 3 bases; nucleotides outside the gene matches: 5. CDR3 length: 14 residues. CDR1 and CDR2 from the germline V gene are SGHVS and FQNEAQ. This CDR3 is CASSQGQDKETQYF. The CDR3 coding sequence is TGTGCCAGCAGCCAGGGACAGGATAAAGAGACCCAGTACTTC.

This clonotype was observed at least ten times. The chain employs TRBV7-8 and TRBJ2-3, with 7 bases matching TRBD2. The CDR3 has 16 residues. From germline, CDR1 is SGHVS and CDR2 FQNEAQ. Trimming removed 3 bases from V and 1 base from J; junction bases left unmatched: 7. CDR3 coding DNA: TGTGCCAGCAGCTTGGTTCGGGGACTACGCACAGATACGCAGTATTTT. It specifies CASSLVRGLRTDTQYF.

The CDR3 sequence is CASSLRGLIYEQYF. DNA for the CDR3: TGTGCCAGCAGCTTAAGGGGTTTGATCTACGAGCAGTACTTC. The chain couples TRBV7-4 to TRBJ2-7, with a tentative D call TRBD1 (5 bases). The CDR3 has 14 residues. The germline CDR1 and CDR2 sequences are SGHVT and SQSDAQ. Deletions cut 2 bases from V and 3 bases from J, with 11 bases between.

The rearrangement uses TRBV4-3 and TRBJ2-5; 12 nucleotides line up with TRBD2. CDR3 length: 15 residues. Unmatched junction bases numbered 0, after V lost 0 bases and J lost 4 bases. From germline, CDR1 is LGHNA and CDR2 YSLEER. The CDR3 spells CASSQEGLAGETQYF. CDR3 DNA: TGCGCCAGCAGCCAAGAGGGACTAGCGGGAGAGACCCAGTACTTC.

The CDR3 DNA is TGCAGTGCTAACAGGGTAGGGGGCTATAATTCACCCCTCCACTTT. This gives the protein CSANRVGGYNSPLHF. V gene TRBV20-1 combines with J gene TRBJ1-6, with D maybe TRBD1 (6 bases). Between the trimmed V and J ends, which lost 4 bases and 3 bases, there was a span of 13 bases. The CDR3 length is 15 residues. Germline CDR1 reads DFQATT; CDR2 reads SNEGSKA (reference sequence).

This chain joins TRBV7-9 and TRBJ2-7, with 7 bases lining up with TRBD1. In germline, CDR1 is SEHNR, CDR2 FQNEAQ (reference sequence). The CDR3 totals 14 residues. Trimming removed 5 bases from V and 6 bases from J; junction bases left unmatched: 10. CDR3 bases: TGTGCCAGCAGCCAAGGGGGCCTAGTCGGCGAGCAGTACTTC. It yields the protein CASSQGGLVGEQYF.

The rearrangement uses TRBV5-5 and TRBJ1-1; TRBD1 matches at 7 bases. Germline CDR1 is SGHKS and CDR2 is YYEKEE (reference sequence). V dropped 2 bases and J dropped 2; count of bases not matched to a gene: 15. CDR3 length: 18 residues. The CDR3 is CASSLRPTGIGRNTEAFF. CDR3 DNA sequence: TGTGCCAGCAGCTTACGTCCGACAGGGATAGGCCGAAACACTGAAGCTTTCTTT.

There are a few counts of this clonotype. This chain links TRBV12-3 or TRBV12-4 with TRBJ1-1, with unresolved D. The CDR3 is 14 residues long. Deletions cut 7 bases from V and 4 bases from J, with 16 bases between. The CDR3 DNA reads as TGTGCCAGCAAAGCAGACCTCGCGGGCACTGAAGCTTTCTTT. Amino acids: CASKADLAGTEAFF.

This clonotype has a handful of counts. The chain joins TRBV2 to TRBJ2-7; no clear D. V was clipped by 4 bases and J by 5 bases, with 9 bases between them. Looked up from germline, CDR1 is SNHLY and CDR2 is FYNNEI. The CDR3 has 12 amino acids. The CDR3 sequence: CASSVGVHEQYF. The CDR3 region has the DNA TGTGCCAGCAGTGTTGGGGTCCACGAGCAGTACTTC.

Worth noting for this clonotype: Germline is not matched at one junction end, which may reflect a read error. V gene TRBV2 combines with J gene TRBJ1-1; no definite D call. Germline CDR1 reads SNHLY; CDR2 reads FYNNEI. This CDR3 has 13 amino acids. For the CDR3, the DNA is TGTGCCAGCAGTGAAGCGCCCGGCAGGACCTTCGTCTTT. It encodes CASSEAPGRTFVF. Supplemented by reference TRBV2 and TRBJ1-1, the full variable domain reads EPEVTQTPSHQVTQMGQEVILRCVPISNHLYFYWYRQILGQKVEFLVSFYNNEISEKSEIFDDQFSVERPDGSNFTLKIRSTKLEDSAMYFCASSEAPGRTFVFGQGTRLTVV.

The chain couples TRBV19 to TRBJ2-1, with 7 bases matching TRBD2. V lost 3 bases to trimming and J lost 5 bases; unmatched junction nucleotides: 7. Germline V lookup: CDR1 LNHDA, CDR2 SQIVND (reference sequence). The CDR3 contains 15 residues. CDR3 in DNA: TGTGCCAGTAGTATCCAGCGGGGCCCCCACAATGAGCAGTTCTTC. Protein: CASSIQRGPHNEQFF.

This chain joins TRBV20-1 and TRBJ2-5; possible D gene TRBD1, 6 bases. The CDR3 has 14 residues. CDR1 is DFQATT, CDR2 SNEGSKA, per germline (reference sequence). V was trimmed by 5 bases and J by 1 base, leaving 14 bases between them. The CDR3 nucleotides are TGCAGTGCTGAGGGGGTAAATAGCCAAGAGACCCAGTACTTC. Translated, it gives CSAEGVNSQETQYF.

The rearrangement joins TRBV20-1 to TRBJ2-3; no reliable D call. Trimming left V 6 bases short and J 6 bases short, with 10 bases between. The CDR3 spans 11 residues. The germline V gene has CDR1 DFQATT and CDR2 SNEGSKA (reference sequence). The DNA of the CDR3 is TGCAGTGCCCCCCTGAGGGATACGCAGTATTTT. Its translation is CSAPLRDTQYF.